A single sample gave rise to the 27 T cell receptor beta chains below, sequenced in a study of T cell responses to AZD1222 COVID-19 vaccine (dated by TCRdb to the early 2020s). What this sample's time point label stands for: baseline before first vaccination. The method behind the library was the immunoSEQ multiplex PCR assay. Held by TCRdb, this immuneACCESS table contains in-frame sequences only and omits some clones. Under half of the omission traces to an unresolved V gene where checked; the cause of the rest is unknown. For this sample the table gives about 140,000 clones, of which roughly 90% were detected only once. The ten largest clones add up to over 2.5% of the sample. The material was peripheral blood, obtained on day 0 of AZD1222 vaccination. These receptors all come from an adult in good health.

This rearrangement joins TRBV6-5 to TRBJ2-7; the D gene is possibly TRBD1 (6 bases). The ends were cut back, 0 bases at V and 0 bases at J, with 9 bases in the middle. Germline V gene lookup returns CDR1 MNHEY and CDR2 SVGAGI. The CDR3 covers 15 residues. The CDR3 here is CASSYSTGLSYEQYF. The CDR3 coding sequence is TGTGCCAGCAGTTACTCGACAGGCCTCTCCTACGAGCAGTACTTC.

The rearrangement uses TRBV6-2 or TRBV6-3 and TRBJ1-2; D is perhaps TRBD1 (5 bases). V gave up 5 bases and J gave up 1 base, with 14 bases separating them. CDR1 is MNHEY, CDR2 SVGEGT, per germline. The CDR3 runs to 15 residues. Here the CDR3 reads CASSAWSGGNYGYTF. CDR3 sequence (DNA): TGTGCCAGCAGTGCCTGGTCGGGGGGTAACTATGGCTACACCTTC.

The chain joins TRBV7-9 to TRBJ1-4; the D gene is possibly TRBD1 (5 bases). The CDR3 is made up of 15 amino acids. Trimming pared 5 bases from V and 4 bases from J, leaving 14 bases between. The germline V gene encodes CDR1 SEHNR and CDR2 FQNEAQ (reference sequence). The CDR3 reads CASSLRDSSNEKLFF. In nucleotides, the CDR3 is TGTGCCAGCAGCCTCCGGGACTCCAGTAATGAAAAACTGTTTTTT.

The V gene is TRBV9, the J gene TRBJ1-2; D is unclear. From germline, CDR1 is SGDLS and CDR2 YYNGEE. The CDR3 length is 14 residues. V lost 0 bases, J lost 7 bases, and 13 bases lay in between. The CDR3 sequence: CASSVGVESSGYTF. The CDR3 coding sequence is TGTGCCAGCAGCGTAGGCGTGGAAAGCTCTGGCTACACCTTC.

The rearrangement joins TRBV4-3 to TRBJ2-1; 12 bases are shared with TRBD2. Looked up from germline, CDR1 is LGHNA and CDR2 is YSLEER. The ends lost 4 bases at V and 3 bases at J; junction bases unmatched: 4. The CDR3 runs 16 residues. The CDR3 bases are TGCGCCAGCAGCCCTCGACTAGCGGGGGTCTACAATGAGCAGTTCTTC. Translation gives CASSPRLAGVYNEQFF.

This chain links TRBV4-2 with TRBJ1-2; D possibly corresponds to TRBD1 (5 bases). Germline CDR1 and CDR2: LGHNA and YNFKEQ. V lost 1 base and J 8 bases, leaving 11 bases between the germline ends. This CDR3 contains 13 residues. The DNA for the CDR3 is TGTGCCAGCAGCCAAGTAGGGGATTTAGGCTACACCTTC. Encoded protein: CASSQVGDLGYTF.

The chain uses TRBV29-1 and TRBJ2-3; D might be TRBD1 or TRBD2, each matching 6 bases. Germline CDR1 and CDR2: SQVTM and ANQGSEA. This CDR3 region has 16 residues. CDR3 in DNA: TGCAGTATTGACACCGGGGGCCTCATGAAATTCGATACGCAGTATTTT. Its protein is CSIDTGGLMKFDTQYF.

This clone was counted a single time. V gene TRBV5-5 combines with J gene TRBJ1-1; unclear D gene. The ends were cut back, 7 bases at V and 3 bases at J, with 16 bases in the middle. The CDR3 loop spans 14 amino acids. Per the germline V gene, CDR1 is SGHKS and CDR2 is YYEKEE (reference sequence). CDR3 sequence: CASLQGREYTEAFF. Here the CDR3 DNA reads TGTGCCAGCCTTCAAGGGAGGGAGTACACTGAAGCTTTCTTT.

The chain joins TRBV6-2 or TRBV6-3 to TRBJ2-7, with D tentatively TRBD2 (6 bases). Trimming pared 2 bases from V and 0 bases from J, leaving 11 bases between. The CDR3 is 15 amino acids. The germline V gene encodes CDR1 MNHEY and CDR2 SVGEGT. The CDR3 DNA is TGTGCCAGCAGTTACGGGGGGTCCGGCTCCTACGAGCAGTACTTC. Amino acids: CASSYGGSGSYEQYF.

Written as DNA, the CDR3 is TGTGCCAGCAGCCCCCGGGACAGGGGTTTAATTAACTATGGCTACACCTTC. Amino acids: CASSPRDRGLINYGYTF. V and J are TRBV7-8 and TRBJ1-2; 10 bases fit TRBD1. The CDR3 totals 17 residues. Germline lookup yields CDR1 SGHVS and CDR2 FQNEAQ. J lost 1 base, V lost 5 bases, and 10 bases had no gene match.

The rearrangement links TRBV7-6 to TRBJ2-5; D not resolved. Germline loops: CDR1 SGHVS, CDR2 FNYEAQ. The CDR3 is made up of 16 amino acids. The V and J ends lost 1 base and 7 bases respectively, with 19 bases between them. CDR3 nucleotide sequence: TGTGCCAGCAGCTTAGGGTCCCGCGGTTCCGTAGGGACCCAGTACTTC. It translates to CASSLGSRGSVGTQYF. Full variable domain (rest looked up from reference TRBV7-6 and TRBJ2-5): GAGVSQSPRYKVTKRGQDVALRCDPISGHVSLYWYRQALGQGPEFLTYFNYEAQQDKSGLPNDRFSAERPEGSISTLTIQRTEQRDSAMYRCASSLGSRGSVGTQYFGPGTRLLVL.

The gene calls are TRBV6-2 or TRBV6-3 and TRBJ2-1; 7 bases line up with TRBD1. Germline loops: CDR1 MNHEY, CDR2 SVGEGT. CDR3 length equals 16 residues. The V and J ends lost 5 bases and 7 bases, in that order; junction bases with no gene match: 14. In DNA, the CDR3 is TGTGCCAGCAGTCCAACAGGGGCCCACCAGCGGAATGAGCAGTTCTTC. Protein: CASSPTGAHQRNEQFF.

V usage is TRBV7-3 and J usage is TRBJ1-1; D call uncertain. CDR1 and CDR2 (germline): SGHTA, FQGTGA. Trimming removed 5 bases from V and 9 bases from J, with 13 bases in between. This CDR3 is built from 12 residues. CDR3 nucleotides: TGTGCCAGCAGCGTTACCCGGGTGCAAGCTTTCTTT. It codes for CASSVTRVQAFF.

The CDR3 DNA follows: TGTGCCATCAGTGTTGCGAGCTCCTACGAGCAGTACTTC. Translating gives CAISVASSYEQYF. The rearrangement uses TRBV10-3 and TRBJ2-7, with unresolved D. The germline V gene has CDR1 ENHRY and CDR2 SYGVKD. Deletions cut 4 bases from V and 0 bases from J, with 7 bases between. The CDR3 contains 13 residues.

This CDR3 is CASSQDSHVREENIQYF. In nucleotides, the CDR3 is TGTGCCAGCAGCCAAGATTCACACGTACGAGAGGAAAACATTCAGTACTTC. This rearrangement joins TRBV4-2 to TRBJ2-4; no reliable D call. Germline CDR1 and CDR2: LGHNA and YNFKEQ. This CDR3 is 17 amino acids long. V lost 0 bases and J lost 5, with 17 bases in between.

The chain is built from TRBV7-9 and TRBJ2-3, with 7 bases aligning to TRBD2. The V segment lost 3 bases and the J segment 5 bases; nucleotides outside the gene matches: 5. Germline CDR1 and CDR2: SEHNR and FQNEAQ (reference sequence). CDR3 size: 14 residues. The CDR3 is CASSFGGGRDTQYF. The CDR3 DNA is TGTGCCAGCAGCTTCGGGGGAGGGAGAGATACGCAGTATTTT.

In DNA, the CDR3 is TGTGCCAGCAGCTTAGATCTAGGGAGCCACACCGGGGAGCTGTTTTTT. Translating it yields CASSLDLGSHTGELFF. The chain uses TRBV11-3 and TRBJ2-2, with D perhaps TRBD2 (5 bases). V lost 0 bases, J lost 3 bases, and 11 bases lay in between. This CDR3 spans 16 amino acids. CDR1 is SGHNT, CDR2 YENEEA, per germline.

The chain joins TRBV7-8 to TRBJ1-1; possibly TRBD1 for D (5 bases). The length of the CDR3 is 17 residues. Trimming removed 2 bases at V and 0 bases at J, with 16 bases between. Looked up from germline, CDR1 is SGHVS and CDR2 is FQNEAQ. CDR3 amino acids: CASSLRGARHVNTEAFF. The CDR3, as DNA: TGTGCCAGCAGCTTAAGGGGCGCCAGACACGTGAACACTGAAGCTTTCTTT.

The sample holds a few counts of this clone. The rearrangement links TRBV5-1 to TRBJ2-7; D possibly uses TRBD1 or TRBD2 (5 bases each). Between the trimmed V and J ends, which lost 0 bases and 5 bases, there was a span of 15 bases. In germline, CDR1 is SGHRS, CDR2 YFSETQ. CDR3 size: 15 residues. The CDR3 DNA follows: TGCGCCAGCAGCTTGGTATGGGGGAGAGTGGACGAGCAGTACTTC. It translates to CASSLVWGRVDEQYF.

This clone came up once. V usage is TRBV27 and J usage is TRBJ1-5; a weak D match, TRBD1 (6 bases). V gave up 6 bases and J gave up 0 bases, with 12 bases separating them. CDR3 length: 15 amino acids. Germline V gene sequence: CDR1 MNHEY, CDR2 SMNVEV (reference sequence). Here the CDR3 reads CASRRTVFSNQPQHF. DNA of the CDR3: TGTGCCAGCAGAAGGACAGTCTTTAGCAATCAGCCCCAGCATTTT.

This chain connects TRBV28 to TRBJ2-5, with D possibly being TRBD1 (5 bases). V lost 7 bases, J lost 1 base, and 16 bases lay in between. Per germline, CDR1 MDHEN and CDR2 SYDVKM. This CDR3 is built from 15 residues. DNA of the CDR3: TGTGCCAGCACCAAGCCGGTGGGGCGCCAAGAGACCCAGTACTTC. Translating gives CASTKPVGRQETQYF. The variable domain in full, completed from reference TRBV28 and TRBJ2-5, reads DVKVTQSSRYLVKRTGEKVFLECVQDMDHENMFWYRQDPGLGLRLIYFSYDVKMKEKGDIPEGYSVSREKKERFSLILESASTNQTSMYLCASTKPVGRQETQYFGPGTRLLVL.

The DNA for the CDR3 is TGTGCCAGCAGTGAAGTTCCGATTATCTCCTACGAGCAGTACTTC. Translated: CASSEVPIISYEQYF. The genes are TRBV2 and TRBJ2-7; no clear D. The V end lost 1 base, the J end lost 0 bases, and 10 bases lay between the germline ends. The CDR3 is made up of 15 amino acids. Germline V gene data show CDR1 as SNHLY and CDR2 as FYNNEI.

This chain links TRBV12-3 or TRBV12-4 with TRBJ2-2; 7 bases are shared with TRBD1. The CDR3 has 13 residues. Germline trimming cut 7 bases from V and 12 bases from J; bases unmatched to any gene: 11. As DNA, the CDR3 is TGTGCCAGCACTTCAGTTAGGGGGCTTCAGCTGTTTTTT. Translated, it gives CASTSVRGLQLFF.

The rearrangement joins TRBV9 to TRBJ1-1; maybe TRBD1 (5 bases). The CDR3 sequence is 14 residues long. V lost 3 bases and J 6 bases, leaving 15 bases between the germline ends. Looked up from germline, CDR1 is SGDLS and CDR2 is YYNGEE. The CDR3 sequence: CASSENAGRAEAFF. The CDR3, as DNA: TGTGCCAGCAGCGAGAACGCGGGCAGGGCTGAAGCTTTCTTT.

The J gene is TRBJ2-5, the V gene TRBV3-1 (or the pseudogene TRBV3-2); 8 nucleotides agree with TRBD1. The CDR3 runs 15 residues. The J segment lost 1 base and the V segment lost 4 bases, leaving 5 bases of the junction unmatched. The germline V gene encodes CDR1 LGHDT and CDR2 YNNKEL (reference sequence). CDR3 in amino acids: CASSPRTGRQETQYF. CDR3 nucleotides: TGTGCCAGCAGCCCTCGGACAGGGCGCCAAGAGACCCAGTACTTC.

The chain has TRBV19 and TRBJ2-5; 9 bases fit TRBD1. The junction had 9 bases not matched to a gene; V was cut back by 6 bases and J by 1 base. The CDR3 loop spans 16 amino acids. CDR1 and CDR2 (germline): LNHDA, SQIVND (reference sequence). DNA of the CDR3: TGTGCCAGTAGCCCCGGGACAGGGTTGCGCCAAGAGACCCAGTACTTC. Its protein is CASSPGTGLRQETQYF.

The chain links TRBV5-4 to TRBJ2-2; 11 bases fit TRBD2. The germline V gene encodes CDR1 SGHNT and CDR2 YYREEE (reference sequence). The CDR3 contains 17 residues. Unmatched junction bases numbered 6, after V lost 0 bases and J lost 5 bases. DNA of the CDR3: TGTGCCAGCAGCTTGGGTAGCGGGAGGGCCGGGACCGGGGAGCTGTTTTTT. Translation gives CASSLGSGRAGTGELFF. Using reference TRBV5-4 and TRBJ2-2 for the parts outside the CDR3, the full variable domain is ETGVTQSPTHLIKTRGQQVTLRCSSQSGHNTVSWYQQALGQGPQFIFQYYREEENGRGNFPPRFSGLQFPNYSSELNVNALELDDSALYLCASSLGSGRAGTGELFFGEGSRLTVL.